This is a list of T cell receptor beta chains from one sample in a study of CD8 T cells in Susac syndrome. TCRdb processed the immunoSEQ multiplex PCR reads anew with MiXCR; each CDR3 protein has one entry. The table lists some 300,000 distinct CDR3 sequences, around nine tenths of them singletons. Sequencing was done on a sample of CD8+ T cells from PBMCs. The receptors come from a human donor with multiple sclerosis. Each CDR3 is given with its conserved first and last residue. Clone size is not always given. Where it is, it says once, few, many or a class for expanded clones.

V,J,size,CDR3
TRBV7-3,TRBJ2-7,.,CASSLTSGDYEQYF
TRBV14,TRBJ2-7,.,CASSQGFPGTGEDEQYF
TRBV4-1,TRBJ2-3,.,CASSQGQGLATDTQYF
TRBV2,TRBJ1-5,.,CASHYGRGTQPQHF
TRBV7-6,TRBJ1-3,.,CASATDPSSGNTIYF
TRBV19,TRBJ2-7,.,CASSIPGTYEQYF
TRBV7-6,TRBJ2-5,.,CASSLGLVRGGVETQYF
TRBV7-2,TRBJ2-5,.,CASTVLLGTLETQYF
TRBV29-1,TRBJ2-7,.,CSVGGAADSYEQYF
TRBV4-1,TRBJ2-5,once,CASSPGALSGETQYF
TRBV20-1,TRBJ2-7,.,CSAILAGTEQYF
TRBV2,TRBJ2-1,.,CASRNPGDEQFF
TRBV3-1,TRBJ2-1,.,CASSPQRELTYNEQFF
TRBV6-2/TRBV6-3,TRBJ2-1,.,CASQLAQEGWYNEQFF
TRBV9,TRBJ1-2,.,CASSVEGPNYGYTF
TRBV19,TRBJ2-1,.,CASSIAQSAGYNEQFF
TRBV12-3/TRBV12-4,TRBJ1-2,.,CASSFGPGAGDYGYTF
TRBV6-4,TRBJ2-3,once,CASSDSLTGPDTQYF
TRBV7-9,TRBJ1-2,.,CASTDGGVSNYGYTF
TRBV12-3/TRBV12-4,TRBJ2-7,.,CASSPGLAGLTYEQYF
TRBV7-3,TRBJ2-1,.,CASSLNGTDWHNEQFF
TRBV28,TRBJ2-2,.,CASSLEGVAGELFF
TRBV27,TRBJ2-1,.,CAIGLAVYNEQFF
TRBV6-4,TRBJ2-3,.,CASSATGEYTDTQYF
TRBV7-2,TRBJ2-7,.,CASCFRWGYEQYF
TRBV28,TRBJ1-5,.,CASSLLQGLNQPQHF
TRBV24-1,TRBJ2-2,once,CATSGEGGELFF
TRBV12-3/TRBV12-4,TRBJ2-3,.,CASSFSLGGSGAFTDTQYF
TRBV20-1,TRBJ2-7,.,CSASRMGLYPYEQYF